Below, one TCR beta chain is given with its context. Treatment here: randomized to nivolumab then ipilimumab (arm A) or the reverse (arm B). No patient had prior DNA-damaging chemotherapy. Live CD3+CD8+ CD19− CD56− cells were sorted from PBMCs. The data are from a study of sequential checkpoint blockade in melanoma. As for the study in general: Arm A got nivolumab then ipilimumab; arm B the reverse, 1:1. Maintenance nivolumab came after either treatment sequence.

The CDR3 runs to 16 residues. V trimming: 1 base; J trimming: 3 bases; junction bases outside the gene matches: 9. CDR1 and CDR2 from the germline V gene are LGHNA and YSLEER. TCRdb's table, derived via immunoSEQ multiplex PCR, lists solely in-frame clones and lacks some. The data contain fewer than 35,000 clones, around 88% of them singletons. The source was CD8+ T cells sorted from blood (inferred from file names), collected from a patient given nivolumab and ipilimumab in sequence. The chain is built from TRBV4-3 and TRBJ2-7, with 7 bases identical to TRBD1. The sequence was obtained from a human donor with melanoma. Here the CDR3 reads CASSQVYRGRFYEQYF. Here the CDR3 DNA reads TGCGCCAGCAGCCAAGTCTACAGGGGAAGATTCTACGAGCAGTACTTC.